The 19 T cell receptor beta chains listed next were all sequenced from one sample in a study of human T cells and chemical hapten exposure. TCRdb re-called the RACE reads through MiXCR, storing one row per CDR3 protein. The data hold 190,000 or so distinct CDR3 sequences, with more than 25% observed a single time. Time point here: pre-sensitization, week 0. Indicated treatment: therapeutic diphenylcyclopropenone sensitization with weekly scalp DPC. The sample here was whole blood, taken in connection with sensitization to the hapten diphenylcyclopropenone (DPC). The source of these receptors is a woman aged 30 to 39 with alopecia areata. Some clones in this sample may be carry-over from other donors' samples.

This chain uses TRBV20-1 with TRBJ2-7; the match to TRBD2 covers 9 bases. Per germline, CDR1 DFQATT and CDR2 SNEGSKA (reference sequence). Losses at the gene ends were 6 bases for V and 4 bases for J; bases not matched to a gene: 10. The CDR3 covers 14 residues. CDR3 loop: CSARRAGGGYEQYF. The CDR3 DNA reads TGCAGTGCCCGCCGAGCGGGAGGAGGGTACGAGCAGTACTTC.

There are a few counts of this clonotype. V gene TRBV10-3 combines with J gene TRBJ2-2; unclear D gene. V lost 3 bases to trimming and J lost 2 bases, with 10 bases between them. Germline V gene data show CDR1 as ENHRY and CDR2 as SYGVKD. The length of the CDR3 is 15 residues. The CDR3 region has the DNA TGTGCCATCAGTGATTCGACGAAAAACACCGGGGAGCTGTTTTTT. Its protein is CAISDSTKNTGELFF.

The genes are TRBV20-1 and TRBJ1-1; the D is unclear. CDR3 length: 13 residues. Trimming took off 4 bases at V and 3 bases at J, with 12 bases between the two ends. In germline, CDR1 is DFQATT, CDR2 SNEGSKA (reference sequence). CDR3 nucleotides: TGCAGTGCTACAAGGGCCTCCGACACTGAAGCTTTCTTT. This translates into CSATRASDTEAFF.

The chain carries TRBV7-9 and TRBJ2-7, with a possible D match to TRBD2 (5 bases). Germline assignment: CDR1 SEHNR and CDR2 FQNEAQ (reference sequence). The CDR3 totals 14 residues. V lost 4 bases and J lost 0, with 10 bases in between. CDR3 sequence: CASSSDLSSYEQYF. DNA of the CDR3: TGTGCCAGCAGCTCGGACTTGTCCTCCTACGAGCAGTACTTC.

The chain has TRBV9 and TRBJ2-2; TRBD1 matches 10 bases. CDR1 and CDR2 from the germline V gene are SGDLS and YYNGEE. Trimming removed 4 bases from V and 4 bases from J; junction bases left unmatched: 4. This CDR3 is built from 15 residues. CDR3 DNA sequence: TGTGCCAGCAGCTATGGGACAGGGGTCACCGGGGAGCTGTTTTTT. This encodes CASSYGTGVTGELFF.

This clonotype turned up a few times. In this CDR3 the conserved last residue, phenylalanine or tryptophan, is missing, so a read error is likely. The chain combines TRBV28 with TRBJ1-2, with a weak D call TRBD1 (6 bases). Germline loops: CDR1 MDHEN, CDR2 SYDVKM. Trimming removed 5 bases from V and 4 bases from J, with 17 bases in between. This CDR3 is built from 15 residues. CDR3 region: CASSADLTGRYGYTL. The CDR3 nucleotides are TGTGCCAGCAGTGCAGATCTCACAGGGCGCTATGGCTACACCCTC.

The V and J genes are TRBV29-1 and TRBJ2-7, with 8 bases that match TRBD2. The CDR3 loop spans 14 amino acids. Germline trimming cut 3 bases from V and 7 bases from J; bases unmatched to any gene: 11. The germline gives CDR1 SQVTM, CDR2 ANQGSEA. The chain's CDR3 is CSVDSSSGSYEQYF. The CDR3 nucleotides read TGCAGCGTTGATTCGTCGAGCGGGAGTTATGAGCAGTACTTC.

The chain employs TRBV4-2 and TRBJ2-4; D possibly corresponds to TRBD1 (5 bases). Trimming left V 0 bases short and J 7 bases short, with 13 bases between. Germline CDR1 is LGHNA and CDR2 is YNFKEQ. The CDR3 spans 15 residues. The DNA for the CDR3 is TGTGCCAGCAGCCAAGATGGGGCATCCACCAACATTCAGTACTTC. Its protein is CASSQDGASTNIQYF.

The V and J genes are TRBV28 and TRBJ1-2; the D is unclear. Trimming cost V 2 bases and J 5 bases, with 6 bases left between them. The CDR3 covers 12 residues. CDR1 MDHEN and CDR2 SYDVKM come from the germline V gene. The CDR3 protein is CASSLSRYGYTF. For the CDR3, the DNA is TGTGCCAGCAGTTTAAGCCGTTATGGCTACACCTTC.

The V and J genes are TRBV11-2 and TRBJ2-1; tentatively, D is TRBD1 (5 bases). CDR1 is SGHAT and CDR2 is FQNNGV in the germline V gene. The CDR3 runs to 19 residues. V lost 5 bases, J lost 0 bases, and 23 bases lay in between. The CDR3 nucleotides are TGTGCCAGCAGCACACGGATTGCGCCGACAGCCAGCTCCTACAATGAGCAGTTCTTC. Translation gives CASSTRIAPTASSYNEQFF.

This clonotype was seen a few times. The V and J genes are TRBV10-3 and TRBJ2-1; D not certain. Trimming took off 0 bases at V and 8 bases at J, with 8 bases between the two ends. Germline V gene lookup returns CDR1 ENHRY and CDR2 SYGVKD. The CDR3 consists of 13 residues. The CDR3 reads CAISESGLYEQFF. DNA of the CDR3: TGTGCCATCAGTGAGTCAGGGTTGTATGAGCAGTTCTTC.

Ten or more counts support this clonotype. The chain links TRBV6-6 to TRBJ2-7, with D possibly TRBD1 on 6 matching bases. CDR1 and CDR2 from the germline V gene are MNHNY and SVGAGI (reference sequence). The germline V and J ends were trimmed by 5 bases and 6 bases, with 20 bases remaining between them. The CDR3 totals 15 residues. CDR3 coding DNA: TGTGCCAGCAGTGATCAGGGGACCCCGCCTTTCGAGCAGTACTTC. Its translation: CASSDQGTPPFEQYF.

The chain joins TRBV28 to TRBJ1-5; no clear D gene. This CDR3 has 14 residues. The V gene lost 9 bases and the J gene lost 5 bases, with 17 bases spanning the gap. Germline V gene data show CDR1 as MDHEN and CDR2 as SYDVKM. This chain's CDR3 is CASREYSFDQPQHF. The CDR3 nucleotides are TGTGCCAGTCGGGAGTACTCTTTCGATCAGCCCCAGCATTTT. Full variable domain (missing parts from reference TRBV28 and TRBJ1-5): DVKVTQSSRYLVKRTGEKVFLECVQDMDHENMFWYRQDPGLGLRLIYFSYDVKMKEKGDIPEGYSVSREKKERFSLILESASTNQTSMYLCASREYSFDQPQHFGDGTRLSIL.

Only a few counts were recorded for this clonotype. The chain joins TRBV6-2 or TRBV6-3 to TRBJ1-3, with a tentative D call TRBD1 (6 bases). Germline CDR1 MNHEY, CDR2 SVGEGT. Trimming pared 6 bases from V and 4 bases from J, leaving 19 bases between. The CDR3 runs 16 residues. CDR3 loop: CASRSRQGNFGNTIYF. The DNA for the CDR3 is TGTGCCAGCAGGAGTCGGCAGGGGAATTTCGGAAACACCATATATTTT.

This clonotype was found a few times. The V gene is TRBV4-1, the J gene TRBJ2-3, with 9 bases fitting TRBD2. Looked up from germline, CDR1 is MGHRA and CDR2 is YSYEKL. CDR3 length: 15 residues. Trimming cost V 4 bases and J 4 bases; bases outside gene matches: 6. The CDR3 is CASSPNSGSPDTQYF. Here the CDR3 DNA reads TGCGCCAGCAGCCCCAATAGCGGGAGCCCAGATACGCAGTATTTT.

V and J are TRBV30 and TRBJ1-2; 8 positions match TRBD1. CDR3 size: 16 residues. With V trimmed by 3 bases and J by 4 bases, 13 bases remained unmatched. CDR1 and CDR2 from the germline V gene are GTSNPN and SVGIG (reference sequence). The CDR3 bases are TGTGCCTGGAGGGCCGGGACAGGTATCAACTTCTATGGCTACACCTTC. Protein product: CAWRAGTGINFYGYTF.

This clonotype was counted a few times. V and J are TRBV29-1 and TRBJ2-5; tentatively, D is TRBD2 (5 bases). This CDR3 is built from 16 residues. V lost 5 bases and J 0 bases, leaving 19 bases between the germline ends. Germline-derived CDR1 and CDR2 are SQVTM and ANQGSEA. In DNA, the CDR3 is TGCAGCGTTAACGGGATCCCGATTCAGTACCAAGAGACCCAGTACTTC. As protein: CSVNGIPIQYQETQYF.

This clonotype was seen a handful of times. This chain joins TRBV5-1 and TRBJ1-6; TRBD1 agrees at 10 bases. The germline V gene encodes CDR1 SGHRS and CDR2 YFSETQ. This CDR3 contains 15 residues. V shed 1 base, J shed 7 bases, and the junction held 2 bases outside the gene matches. CDR3 sequence reads: CASSLRGQGNSPLHF. The CDR3 DNA is TGCGCCAGCAGCTTGCGGGGACAGGGGAATTCACCCCTCCACTTT. The whole variable domain, remainder taken from reference TRBV5-1 and TRBJ1-6, is KAGVTQTPRYLIKTRGQQVTLSCSPISGHRSVSWYQQTPGQGLQFLFEYFSETQRNKGNFPGRFSGRQFSNSRSEMNVSTLELGDSALYLCASSLRGQGNSPLHFGNGTRLTVT.

V is TRBV4-3 and J is TRBJ2-5, with a possible D match to TRBD1 (5 bases). CDR3 length: 16 residues. Trimming took off 0 bases at V and 5 bases at J, with 16 bases between the two ends. Germline V gene sequence: CDR1 LGHNA, CDR2 YSLEER. In nucleotides, the CDR3 is TGCGCCAGCAGCCAAGAGAGAATAGGGGTTCAGGAGACCCAGTACTTC. Residues: CASSQERIGVQETQYF.